The source of this TCR beta chain is a study of blood T cells in healthy people across ages. General study results and limits: There were more naive CD4+ cells and higher diversity in long-lived donors than in aged donors.

Approximately 9.2 milliliters was the volume of peripheral blood drawn from each donor. A word on this clonotype: Antigen unknown.

Using a J-beta primer mix together with a sample-barcoded 5' primer, a second PCR was run for about 6 to 12 cycles. TCRdb re-called the 5' RACE reads through MiXCR, storing one row per CDR3 protein. The data show about 1.4 million distinct CDR3 sequences, 59% seen once. This TCR was sampled from a young man in good health. The specimen sequenced was blood.

The DNA for the CDR3 is TGCAGTGCTAGAGAGGGTCCAGGGAGGCCTGAAGCTTTCTTT. This encodes CSAREGPGRPEAFF. The J gene is TRBJ1-1, the V gene TRBV20-1; the D gene is possibly TRBD1 (5 bases). The CDR3 is made up of 14 amino acids. Germline values: CDR1 DFQATT, CDR2 SNEGSKA (reference sequence). V lost 0 bases to trimming and J lost 6 bases, with 14 bases between them.